The clone carrying this T cell receptor (beta chain) was seen repeatedly, ten times or more. This record belongs to a study of metastatic and nonmetastatic thyroid tumors. V shed 2 bases, J shed 3 bases, and the junction held 0 bases outside the gene matches. Germline V lookup: CDR1 DFQATT, CDR2 SNEGSKA (reference sequence). This CDR3 comprises 14 residues. No treatment had been given to any patient before thyroid surgery. MiXCR re-clonotyped the PCR reads for TCRdb. The data show some 31,000 clones, roughly 3.7% seen once. The genes are TRBV20-1 and TRBJ2-2; 10 bases are shared with TRBD2. Sequencing was performed on blood. The clonotype comes from a female donor with papillary thyroid cancer or a benign thyroid nodule (not recorded which). Some clones in this sample may be carry-over from other donors' samples. The CDR3 sequence: CSARLAGDTGELFF. As DNA, the CDR3 is TGCAGTGCTAGACTAGCGGGAGACACCGGGGAGCTGTTTTTT.